This T cell receptor beta chain was obtained from a study of molecular identifiers for immune sequencing clone quantification. Study-level points and caveats: Jurkat TCR RNA from one cell was spiked into approximately 930,000 naive cells, and it was reportedly detectable there.

TCRdb re-called the PCR reads through MiXCR, storing one row per CDR3 protein. The repertoire holds around 86,000 distinct CDR3 sequences, with under 20% as singletons. Researchers sorted naive CD8 T cells as cells that were CD8+CD4-CCR7+CD45RA+. In its sample, this clonotype was seen many times. Its specificity is not known. The CDR3 extends over 16 amino acids. V was cut by 3 bases and J by 0 bases, with 14 bases left in between. The germline CDR1 and CDR2 sequences are LGHDT and YNNKEL (reference sequence). Material for sequencing was naive CD8+ T cells from blood, with Jurkat cell RNA spiked in. Subset reported: FACS-sorted CD8+CD4-CCR7+CD45RA+ naive T cells. The chain employs TRBV3-1 and TRBJ1-1, with D unclear. The receptor was isolated from a human donor in good health. Some libraries in this study had Jurkat cell RNA spiked in. CDR3 sequence (DNA): TGTGCCAGCAGCCAGTCCTCGCTGGGAGTGAACACTGAAGCTTTCTTT. Encoded protein: CASSQSSLGVNTEAFF.